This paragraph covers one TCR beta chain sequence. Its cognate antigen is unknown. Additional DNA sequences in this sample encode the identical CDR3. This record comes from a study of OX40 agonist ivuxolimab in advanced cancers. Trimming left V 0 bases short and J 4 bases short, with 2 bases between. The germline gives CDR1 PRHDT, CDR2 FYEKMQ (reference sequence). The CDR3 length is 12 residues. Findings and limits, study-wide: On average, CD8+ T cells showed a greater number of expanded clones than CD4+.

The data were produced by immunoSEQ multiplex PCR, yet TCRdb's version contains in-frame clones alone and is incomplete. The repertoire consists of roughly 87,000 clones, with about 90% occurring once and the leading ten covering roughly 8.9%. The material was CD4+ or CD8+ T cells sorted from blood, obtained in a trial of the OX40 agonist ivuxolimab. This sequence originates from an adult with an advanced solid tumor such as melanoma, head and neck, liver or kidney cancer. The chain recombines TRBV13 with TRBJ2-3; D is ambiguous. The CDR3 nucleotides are TGTGCCAGCAGCTTAGGTCCAGATACGCAGTATTTT. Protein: CASSLGPDTQYF.